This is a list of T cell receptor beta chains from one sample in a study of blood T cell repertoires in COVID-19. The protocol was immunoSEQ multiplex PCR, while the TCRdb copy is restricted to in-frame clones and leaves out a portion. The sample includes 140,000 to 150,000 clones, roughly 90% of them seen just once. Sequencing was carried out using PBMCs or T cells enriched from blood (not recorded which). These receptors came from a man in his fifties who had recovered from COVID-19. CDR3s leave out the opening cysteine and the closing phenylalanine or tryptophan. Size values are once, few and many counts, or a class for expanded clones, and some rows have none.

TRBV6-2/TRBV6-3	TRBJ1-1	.	ASSYGWGLNTEAF
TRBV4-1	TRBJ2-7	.	ASSQDSGDPLYEQY
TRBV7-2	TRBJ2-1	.	ASSLARMTSGRGNEQF
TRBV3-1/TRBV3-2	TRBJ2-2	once	ATKEGGPPAELF
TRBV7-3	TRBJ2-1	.	ASSLGVAPSDEQF
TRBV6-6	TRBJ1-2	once	ASTSGNRAYYGYT
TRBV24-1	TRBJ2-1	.	ATSEQLAGALNEQF
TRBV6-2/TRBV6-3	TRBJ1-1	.	ASSPSDRDYTEAF
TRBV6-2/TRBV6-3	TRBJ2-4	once	ASSYTLTGNIQY
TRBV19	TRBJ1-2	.	ASSMTTWSYGYT
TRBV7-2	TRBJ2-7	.	ASSPRQGSVYEQY
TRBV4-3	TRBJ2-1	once	ASSRQDYYNEQF
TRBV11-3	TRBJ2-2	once	ASSLSSSGGATGELF
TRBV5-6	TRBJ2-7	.	ASSLYGAGEQY
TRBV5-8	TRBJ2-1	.	ASSTRVSYNEQF
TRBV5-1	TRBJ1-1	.	ASSLSQSNTEAF
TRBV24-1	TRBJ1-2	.	ATSDPGDRGSSGYT
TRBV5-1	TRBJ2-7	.	ASSLAQDRSSYEQY
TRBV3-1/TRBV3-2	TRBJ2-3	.	ASSQEGVLSDTQY
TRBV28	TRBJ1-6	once	ASRIDRANSPLH
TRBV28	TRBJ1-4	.	AINRFTNEKLF
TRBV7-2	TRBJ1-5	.	ASSRTGGNQPQH
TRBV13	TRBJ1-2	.	ASSLQGAANYGYT
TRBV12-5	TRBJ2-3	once	ARPSPVGTQY
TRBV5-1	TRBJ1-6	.	ASSWGDREYNSPLH
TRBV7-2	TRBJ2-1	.	ASRIAGGKDEQF
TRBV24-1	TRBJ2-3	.	ATSALTGRSTDTQY
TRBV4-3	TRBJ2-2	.	ASSQAGGPFDGELF
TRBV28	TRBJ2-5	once	ASSRGGPQETQY
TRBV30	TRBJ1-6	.	ASQRQGNSPLH
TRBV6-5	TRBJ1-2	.	ASRPGTGYGGYT
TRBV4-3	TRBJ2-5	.	ASSQDPGSRKTQY
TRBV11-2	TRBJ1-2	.	ASSPEGYGYT
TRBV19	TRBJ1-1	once	ASSPRPGQGDEAF
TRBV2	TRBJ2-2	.	ASSGTGGVLMAGELF
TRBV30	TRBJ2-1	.	AWSVKGQGKLF
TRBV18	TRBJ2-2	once	ASSPGRQGRTGELF
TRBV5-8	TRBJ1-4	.	ASSPLRGRTEEKLF
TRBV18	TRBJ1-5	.	ASSRNRDSNQPQH
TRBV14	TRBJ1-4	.	ASSQKPRQANIVSNEKLF
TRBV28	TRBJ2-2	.	ASSSPRLAGVTGELF
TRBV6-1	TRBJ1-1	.	ASSEGTLNTEAF
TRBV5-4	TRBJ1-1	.	ASSLQGRYTEAF
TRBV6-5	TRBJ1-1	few	ATTPSTGLAEAF
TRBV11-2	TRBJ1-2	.	ASSPTVYGYT
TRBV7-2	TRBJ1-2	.	ASSSATGDWGYT
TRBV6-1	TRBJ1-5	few	ASSASYLGGNQPQH
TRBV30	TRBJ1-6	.	AWSVLPTLDNSPLH
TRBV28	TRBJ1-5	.	ASRDRGPSNQPQH
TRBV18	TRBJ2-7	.	ASSPRQIHEQY